This T cell receptor (beta chain) was identified during a study of blood T cell repertoires in COVID-19. This CDR3 region has 12 residues. Germline V gene sequence: CDR1 LGHNT, CDR2 FRNRAP. Trimming removed 7 bases at V and 3 bases at J, with 9 bases between. This clone was found once. Seattle researchers signed up patients amid active infection and tracked them longitudinally. Sequenced by immunoSEQ multiplex PCR; TCRdb stores in-frame clones only, minus some. The table has 250,000 to 400,000 clones, roughly 90% seen once. This chain joins TRBV12-5 and TRBJ1-2; D unresolved. The sample was peripheral blood. The TCR was taken from a woman aged 30 to 39 with COVID-19, enrolled during active disease. As DNA, the CDR3 is TGTGCTAGTGAATCCCCGGACTATGGCTACACCTTC. This encodes CASESPDYGYTF.